Listed below are T cell receptor beta chains from one sample, sequenced in a study of T cell responses to AZD1222 COVID-19 vaccine. TCRdb's table, derived via immunoSEQ multiplex PCR, lists solely in-frame clones and lacks some. The sample records around 97,000 clones, 91% being singletons. The sample consisted of peripheral blood, taken on day 0 of AZD1222 vaccination. These receptors were collected from an adult in good health. Both conserved end residues are part of each CDR3. The order of the fields is J gene, clone size, V gene, CDR3 protein. The listing skips clone size in some rows; elsewhere it reads once, few, many or a size class.

TRBJ2-2 - TRBV11-3 CASSLGGASTGELFF
TRBJ2-7 - TRBV11-2 CASSKWGYEQYF
TRBJ2-1 - TRBV19 CASTPATSGHEQFF
TRBJ1-4 - TRBV7-8 CASSRDVRNEKLFF
TRBJ2-7 - TRBV5-1 CASSTEGGLSSYEQYF
TRBJ2-7 - TRBV5-1 CASSLGQESYEQYF
TRBJ2-7 once TRBV18 CASSPQGSGTYEQYF
TRBJ1-5 - TRBV5-1 CASSLDGTLGTDLSNQPQHF
TRBJ2-1 - TRBV2 CASSETLGLSSYNEQFF
TRBJ2-2 once TRBV24-1 CATSDWRGTGELFF
TRBJ2-2 once TRBV3-1/TRBV3-2 CASSQGLAANTGELFF
TRBJ2-1 - TRBV5-1 CASNPSGTYGVNEQFF
TRBJ2-7 - TRBV21-1 CASTQRSSGKSSYEQYF
TRBJ2-7 - TRBV10-3 CAISIQGDYEQYF
TRBJ2-1 - TRBV19 CASSIDRDSREQFF
TRBJ1-2 - TRBV18 CASSPLERALGGGYTF
TRBJ2-3 - TRBV19 CASSPTSGRATDTQYF
TRBJ2-1 - TRBV6-5 CASNTRSLYNEQFF
TRBJ1-5 few TRBV30 CAWSVGSNQPQHF
TRBJ1-1 - TRBV6-5 CASSYSWVGDTEAFF
TRBJ2-7 - TRBV6-5 CASSYRGGRTYEQYF
TRBJ1-2 - TRBV30 CAWSRSFKAGYTF
TRBJ2-3 - TRBV11-2 CASSLKVGDTDTQYF
TRBJ1-1 - TRBV25-1 CASSERAGQGKAFF
TRBJ1-5 - TRBV27 CAKIKRGPWHQPQHF
TRBJ1-4 - TRBV27 CASSSHATNEKLFF
TRBJ2-7 - TRBV2 CATRRDASYEQYF
TRBJ1-6 - TRBV30 CAPPLNFWGLVGNSPLHF
TRBJ1-5 - TRBV19 CAAASQPQHF
TRBJ1-2 - TRBV7-9 CASSLGAGQGYGYTF
TRBJ2-1 - TRBV18 CASSPGSGRGNEQFF
TRBJ2-7 - TRBV19 CASSMGHIQRNEQYF
TRBJ1-1 - TRBV15 CATSLRGQFTEAFF
TRBJ2-1 - TRBV3-1/TRBV3-2 CASSPGLAPNNEQFF
TRBJ2-3 few TRBV7-3 CASRRDSTDTQYF
TRBJ2-1 - TRBV9 CASSPYWGESSYNEQFF
TRBJ1-3 - TRBV5-4 CASSWGQGNTIYF
TRBJ2-5 - TRBV24-1 CATSDLRIGPGGETQYF
TRBJ2-7 - TRBV10-3 CAISTSGRAYEQYF
TRBJ2-1 few TRBV28 CASSGRDASGRDEQFF
TRBJ2-1 - TRBV3-1/TRBV3-2 CASSQSLNSYNEQFF
TRBJ2-1 once TRBV7-9 CASSLDRGHEQFF
TRBJ2-1 - TRBV7-2 CASSTPASGYSYNEQFF
TRBJ2-5 - TRBV7-2 CASSPGLAGGQETQYF
TRBJ2-7 once TRBV11-3 CASSFGGSVNEQYF
TRBJ1-1 - TRBV10-3 CAISESVVLLKTEAFF
TRBJ2-2 - TRBV9 CASAKRAELTGELFF
TRBJ1-2 - TRBV12-3/TRBV12-4 CASSQREIYGYTF
TRBJ2-1 - TRBV4-3 CASSQDGNNEQFF